One sample yielded the 16 T cell receptor beta chains listed below, sequenced in a study of CD8+ T cells in alopecia areata. cDNA reverse transcribed from extracted RNA served as the sequencing template. Assay used: immunoSEQ multiplex PCR; TCRdb lists only in-frame clones, some missing. The data contain about 180,000 clones, roughly 60% of them singletons. The source material was CD4+ T cells sorted from blood, sampled at week 0. The receptors shown here come from a human donor with alopecia areata.

This clone was seen a handful of times. The CDR3 DNA reads as TGCGCCAGCAGCCAAACGGGGACCGCGAACACCGGGGAGCTGTTTTTT. This sequence encodes CASSQTGTANTGELFF. The chain has TRBV4-3 and TRBJ2-2; D may be TRBD1 or TRBD2 (5 bases each). V lost 2 bases and J 0 bases, leaving 10 bases between the germline ends. The CDR3 runs to 16 residues. Germline V CDR1 and CDR2: LGHNA, YSLEER.

J is TRBJ2-1 and V is TRBV15, with 8 bases aligning to TRBD1. The CDR3 sequence is 15 residues long. V was pared by 5 bases and J by 8 bases, with 11 bases of the junction left unmatched. The V gene's germline CDR1 is LNHNV and CDR2 YYDKDF (reference sequence). The CDR3 here is CATSFTAGTGDEQFF. The CDR3, as DNA: TGTGCCACCAGCTTCACAGCCGGGACAGGTGATGAGCAGTTCTTC.

V and J are TRBV4-3 and TRBJ1-5; perhaps TRBD1 as D (6 bases). Germline-derived CDR1 and CDR2 are LGHNA and YSLEER. The CDR3 is 15 amino acids. The V end was cut by 0 bases, the J end by 1 base, with 7 bases between. CDR3 amino acids: CASSQDRGSNQPQHF. CDR3 DNA sequence: TGCGCCAGCAGCCAAGACAGGGGAAGCAATCAGCCCCAGCATTTT.

V usage is TRBV18 and J usage is TRBJ2-1, with D unclear. Germline lookup yields CDR1 KGHSH and CDR2 LQKENI. V was cut by 4 bases and J by 2 bases, with 3 bases left in between. The CDR3 is 12 residues long. CDR3 loop: CASSLTYNEQFF. The CDR3 DNA is TGTGCCAGCTCACTGACCTACAATGAGCAGTTCTTC.

The chain joins TRBV6-1 to TRBJ1-1, with D uncertain. Germline V lookup: CDR1 MNHNS, CDR2 SASEGT. This CDR3 contains 15 residues. Trimming removed 5 bases at V and 1 base at J, with 14 bases between. CDR3 in DNA: TGTGCCAGCAGTTGGGCGAGGGCCCAGAACACTGAAGCTTTCTTT. Its protein is CASSWARAQNTEAFF.

The sample holds a few counts of this clone. The chain recombines TRBV29-1 with TRBJ2-1; 9 bases agree with TRBD1. V dropped 6 bases and J dropped 4; count of bases not matched to a gene: 10. The CDR3 runs to 15 residues. CDR1 is SQVTM, CDR2 ANQGSEA, per germline. The CDR3 DNA sequence: TGCAGCGTGACAACCGGGACAGGGATTTACAATGAGCAGTTCTTC. Amino acid sequence: CSVTTGTGIYNEQFF.

The chain recombines TRBV25-1 with TRBJ2-2, with D perhaps TRBD2 (6 bases). The CDR3 has 15 amino acids. The V end was cut by 3 bases, the J end by 4 bases, with 12 bases between. The germline V gene has CDR1 MGHDK and CDR2 SYGVNS. The CDR3 protein is CASSDRRAGTGELFF. DNA of the CDR3: TGTGCCAGCAGTGACCGTCGAGCGGGCACCGGGGAGCTGTTTTTT.

CDR3 in DNA: TGTGCCAGCAGCCCGGACAGGGGATCACCCCTCCACTTT. Its translation: CASSPDRGSPLHF. The chain recombines TRBV5-6 with TRBJ1-6; 9 positions match TRBD1. Germline CDR1 and CDR2: SGHDT and YYEEEE. The V gene end was trimmed by 4 bases and the J gene end by 10 bases; junction bases not matched to a gene: 3. CDR3 length equals 13 residues.

V and J are TRBV29-1 and TRBJ2-7; 8 bases fit TRBD1. The CDR3 has 13 amino acids. Trimming took 4 bases from V and 2 from J; bases not matched to a gene: 4. The germline V gene has CDR1 SQVTM and CDR2 ANQGSEA. The chain's CDR3 is CSVAQQGAYEQYF. Written as DNA, the CDR3 is TGCAGCGTTGCGCAACAGGGGGCCTACGAGCAGTACTTC.

The rearrangement links TRBV9 to TRBJ2-3; TRBD1 matches at 9 bases. V lost 4 bases and J lost 11; bases outside the gene matches: 5. CDR1 and CDR2 (germline): SGDLS, YYNGEE. The CDR3 length is 12 residues. The CDR3 loop is CASSPDRGMQYF. The CDR3 nucleotides read TGTGCCAGCAGCCCCGACAGGGGGATGCAGTATTTT.

This clone has more than one count but fewer than ten. This chain uses TRBV29-1 with TRBJ2-4; D is unresolved. Germline V gene lookup returns CDR1 SQVTM and CDR2 ANQGSEA. Trimming took 5 bases from V and 2 from J, leaving 13 bases between them. This CDR3 has 14 amino acids. CDR3 sequence reads: CSVRVGLSKNIQYF. CDR3 nucleotides: TGCAGCGTTCGAGTCGGCCTCTCCAAAAACATTCAGTACTTC. The full variable domain, rest sourced from reference TRBV29-1 and TRBJ2-4, is SAVISQKPSRDICQRGTSLTIQCQVDSQVTMMFWYRQQPGQSLTLIATANQGSEATYESGFVIDKFPISRPNLTFSTLTVSNMSPEDSSIYLCSVRVGLSKNIQYFGAGTRLSVL.

V and J are TRBV29-1 and TRBJ1-1; unclear D gene. Germline V gene sequence: CDR1 SQVTM, CDR2 ANQGSEA. The V end lost 7 bases, the J end lost 0 bases, and 9 bases lay between the germline ends. The CDR3 is 12 residues long. The CDR3 spells CSAPEMNTEAFF. As DNA, the CDR3 is TGCAGCGCGCCAGAGATGAACACTGAAGCTTTCTTT. The full variable domain, with the rest looked up from reference TRBV29-1 and TRBJ1-1, is SAVISQKPSRDICQRGTSLTIQCQVDSQVTMMFWYRQQPGQSLTLIATANQGSEATYESGFVIDKFPISRPNLTFSTLTVSNMSPEDSSIYLCSAPEMNTEAFFGQGTRLTVV.

With regard to this clone: One end of the junction varies from germline; a read error may be responsible. V gene TRBV4-1 combines with J gene TRBJ2-3; 11 bases fit TRBD2. The CDR3 is made up of 12 amino acids. CDR1 MGHRA and CDR2 YSYEKL come from the germline V gene. DNA for the CDR3: TGCGCCAGCAGCCAAATGGGACTAGCGGTAGATTTT. It encodes CASSQMGLAVDF.

J is TRBJ2-3 and V is TRBV29-1, with D perhaps matching TRBD2 (6 bases). With 4 bases removed from V and 2 bases from J, the gap between germline ends came to 16 bases. The CDR3 extends over 15 amino acids. The germline gives CDR1 SQVTM, CDR2 ANQGSEA. In DNA, the CDR3 is TGCAGCGTTGCTTCCGGGACTCGCCACACAGATACGCAGTATTTT. As protein: CSVASGTRHTDTQYF.

This clone appeared a few times. The chain is built from TRBV9 and TRBJ2-3; D gene ambiguous. V was trimmed by 4 bases and J by 7 bases, leaving 7 bases between them. From germline, CDR1 is SGDLS and CDR2 YYNGEE. This CDR3 spans 11 amino acids. The CDR3 coding sequence is TGTGCCAGCAGCATTAGCAATACGCAGTATTTT. It yields the protein CASSISNTQYF.

V and J are TRBV6-6 and TRBJ1-5; D is possibly TRBD1 (6 bases). This CDR3 comprises 15 residues. The germline V and J ends were trimmed by 7 bases and 0 bases, with 13 bases remaining between them. Germline V gene lookup returns CDR1 MNHNY and CDR2 SVGAGI (reference sequence). CDR3 amino acids: CASKILQGSNQPQHF. CDR3 DNA sequence: TGTGCCAGCAAAATCTTACAGGGTAGCAATCAGCCCCAGCATTTT.